This TCR beta chain comes out of a study of human T cells and chemical hapten exposure. This clonotype was counted ten times or more. The time point here: pre-sensitization, week 0. Treatment noted: therapeutic diphenylcyclopropenone sensitization with weekly scalp DPC. TCRdb called the RACE reads again in MiXCR, with one record for every CDR3 protein. Among about 98,000 distinct CDR3 sequences listed, roughly a tenth were seen once. The TCR originated in a woman in her fifties or sixties with alopecia areata. Some clones in this sample may be carry-over from other donors' samples. The material was whole blood, obtained in connection with sensitization to the hapten diphenylcyclopropenone (DPC).

CDR3 sequence (DNA): TGTGCCAGCTCACCGACAGGGGTAGGAGAGACCCAGTACTTC. It specifies CASSPTGVGETQYF. The genes are TRBV18 and TRBJ2-5, with TRBD1 identical over 8 bases. This CDR3 has 14 amino acids. V dropped 3 bases and J dropped 4; count of bases not matched to a gene: 4. Per the germline V gene, CDR1 is KGHSH and CDR2 is LQKENI.